The sequence of this TCR beta chain was determined in a study of cytomegalovirus exposure and HLA in healthy donors. Study-level information: Researchers previously reported finding 90 million to 130 million unique TCR beta sequences from 170 million or so T cells. There were approximately 81 million unique TCRs (from HLA-typed donors) in an early data release.

The PCR had 60 Vbeta and 13 Jbeta primers. The method was immunoSEQ multiplex PCR; TCRdb's version includes in-frame clones alone and lacks a portion of them. Of around 150,000 clones in the sample, roughly 78% were seen once. The CDR3 contains 14 residues. Per germline, CDR1 SNHLY and CDR2 FYNNEI. V trimming: 6 bases; J trimming: 4 bases; junction bases outside the gene matches: 7. Study observations and caveats: Most TCR beta V segments were productive about 87% or about 30% of the time in an earlier analysis.

Each donor was nominally healthy when sampled (though unrecorded immune exposures were likely). About this clone itself: The antigen is undetermined.

The sample comprised PBMCs. The clonotype originates from a man in his forties or fifties in good health and CMV-seropositive. The V and J genes are TRBV2 and TRBJ1-2; 8 nucleotides agree with TRBD1. The CDR3 DNA follows: TGTGCCAGCAGCGGACAGGGTCAGGGCTATGGCTACACCTTC. It is translated as CASSGQGQGYGYTF.